Each of the 25 T cell receptor beta chains below was sequenced from the same sample in a study of cytomegalovirus exposure and HLA in healthy donors. The PCR made use of 60 Vbeta and 13 Jbeta primers. TCRdb's copy holds only in-frame clones and misses some; the assay was immunoSEQ multiplex PCR. The sample holds some 140,000 clones, over 70% seen once. Sequencing was carried out using PBMCs. The receptor set was obtained from a man aged 30 to 39 in good health and CMV-seropositive.

This clone was observed once. The CDR3 loop reads CASSLVFIGSYEQYF. DNA for the CDR3: TGTGCCAGCAGCTTAGTATTCATCGGGTCCTACGAGCAGTACTTC. The chain carries TRBV7-9 and TRBJ2-7; D is unclear. Germline CDR1 and CDR2: SEHNR and FQNEAQ (reference sequence). The CDR3 covers 15 residues. V lost 1 base to trimming and J lost 1 base, with 11 bases between them.

The chain joins TRBV11-2 to TRBJ2-7; 9 bases fit TRBD2. This CDR3 comprises 15 residues. Trimming removed 0 bases from V and 3 bases from J; junction bases left unmatched: 3. The germline V gene encodes CDR1 SGHAT and CDR2 FQNNGV. CDR3 loop: CASSLDSSGIYEQYF. The CDR3 DNA follows: TGTGCCAGCAGCTTAGATTCTAGCGGGATCTACGAGCAGTACTTC.

V usage is TRBV11-1 and J usage is TRBJ1-1; weak D call: TRBD1 (5 bases). The CDR3 spans 11 residues. Germline V gene lookup returns CDR1 SGHAT and CDR2 FQDESV (reference sequence). The V end was cut by 6 bases, the J end by 8 bases, with 10 bases between. CDR3 residues: CASSRRQEAFF. For the CDR3, the DNA is TGTGCCAGCAGTCGCCGACAGGAAGCTTTCTTT. Based on the CDR3 plus reference TRBV11-1 and TRBJ1-1, the full variable domain is EAEVAQSPRYKITEKSQAVAFWCDPISGHATLYWYRQILGQGPELLVQFQDESVVDDSQLPKDRFSAERLKGVDSTLKIQPAELGDSAMYLCASSRRQEAFFGQGTRLTVV.

This clone was observed a handful of times. This chain uses TRBV19 with TRBJ2-5, with 9 bases identical to TRBD1. The CDR3 spans 14 residues. The germline gives CDR1 LNHDA, CDR2 SQIVND (reference sequence). After removal of 5 bases from V and 2 bases from J, the junction contained 3 bases not matched to a gene. The CDR3 loop is CASSLQGAQETQYF. The CDR3 coding sequence is TGTGCCAGTAGTCTACAGGGGGCACAAGAGACCCAGTACTTC.

The rearrangement joins TRBV7-9 to TRBJ2-3; D call uncertain. V was shortened by 5 bases and J by 4 bases, with 7 bases between the two germline ends. The length of the CDR3 is 12 residues. Germline assignment: CDR1 SEHNR and CDR2 FQNEAQ (reference sequence). The CDR3 DNA reads TGTGCCAGCAGCCTCCAGGCAGATACGCAGTATTTT. Translation: CASSLQADTQYF.

This clone was counted once. The chain has TRBV7-9 and TRBJ2-1; no clear D gene. Germline V gene sequence: CDR1 SEHNR, CDR2 FQNEAQ (reference sequence). This CDR3 has 13 residues. Trimming removed 1 base at V and 10 bases at J, with 11 bases between. CDR3 DNA sequence: TGTGCCAGCAGCTTAGTCACTCGAAAGGAGCAGTTCTTC. It specifies CASSLVTRKEQFF.

This clone was observed a few times. V and J are TRBV28 and TRBJ2-7; 7 bases agree with TRBD1. J was trimmed by 8 bases and V by 6 bases; bases with no gene match: 7. The CDR3 sequence is 12 residues long. Germline V lookup: CDR1 MDHEN, CDR2 SYDVKM. Here the CDR3 DNA reads TGTGCCAGCAGCAGACAGGGCCGCAAGCAGTACTTC. Its translation is CASSRQGRKQYF.

This clone has only a few counts. The chain combines TRBV7-8 with TRBJ2-5, with D perhaps matching TRBD2 (6 bases). The V and J ends lost 2 bases and 2 bases respectively, with 9 bases between them. Looked up from germline, CDR1 is SGHVS and CDR2 is FQNEAQ. This CDR3 is 14 amino acids long. The CDR3 is CASSLSRGQETQYF. The CDR3 bases are TGTGCCAGCAGCTTATCGCGGGGACAAGAGACCCAGTACTTC. Complete variable domain (other parts from reference TRBV7-8 and TRBJ2-5): GAGVSQSPRYKVAKRGQDVALRCDPISGHVSLFWYQQALGQGPEFLTYFQNEAQLDKSGLPSDRFFAERPEGSVSTLKIQRTQQEDSAVYLCASSLSRGQETQYFGPGTRLLVL.

The rearrangement joins TRBV2 to TRBJ2-1; unclear D gene. V lost 4 bases and J lost 6, with 7 bases in between. The CDR3 is 12 residues long. Germline V lookup: CDR1 SNHLY, CDR2 FYNNEI. CDR3 in amino acids: CASSVTGNEQFF. CDR3 DNA: TGTGCCAGCAGTGTTACCGGCAATGAGCAGTTCTTC.

The genes are TRBV27 and TRBJ2-5, with 8 bases fitting TRBD2. Trimming at V came to 5 bases and at J to 13 bases, leaving 12 bases not matched to a gene. CDR1 MNHEY and CDR2 SMNVEV come from the germline V gene (reference sequence). This CDR3 is built from 13 residues. This CDR3 reads CASSAGGRYSLYF. The CDR3 region has the DNA TGTGCCAGCAGTGCGGGGGGTCGGTATAGTCTGTACTTC.

The chain employs TRBV29-1 and TRBJ1-5; tentatively, D is TRBD1 (6 bases). The germline V gene has CDR1 SQVTM and CDR2 ANQGSEA. Trimming removed 4 bases at V and 3 bases at J, with 7 bases between. The CDR3 sequence is 12 residues long. CDR3 in DNA: TGCAGCGTTGCAGGGGACAATCAGCCCCAGCATTTT. This encodes CSVAGDNQPQHF.

The rearrangement links TRBV5-1 to TRBJ2-1; 10 nucleotides line up with TRBD2. Germline V CDR1 and CDR2: SGHRS, YFSETQ. The trim removed 0 bases at V and 8 bases at J, leaving 11 bases unmatched. The CDR3 length is 17 residues. DNA of the CDR3: TGCGCCAGCAGCTTGGAGGCAGCGGGAGGGTCCCCCCATGAGCAGTTCTTC. Its translation: CASSLEAAGGSPHEQFF.

The V and J genes are TRBV28 and TRBJ1-1; D call uncertain. The CDR3 has 14 residues. V was trimmed by 10 bases and J by 2 bases, leaving 17 bases between them. Germline V CDR1 and CDR2: MDHEN, SYDVKM. CDR3 amino acids: CAIVGLRGNTEAFF. CDR3 nucleotides: TGTGCCATTGTGGGGTTGCGGGGAAACACTGAAGCTTTCTTT.

The genes are TRBV30 and TRBJ2-2; TRBD1 matches 9 bases. Germline lookup yields CDR1 GTSNPN and CDR2 SVGIG (reference sequence). The CDR3 totals 15 residues. Losses at the gene ends were 0 bases for V and 7 bases for J; bases not matched to a gene: 6. The CDR3 DNA reads as TGTGCCTGGAGTGTACGGGACAGGGAGAGCGGGGAGCTGTTTTTT. It encodes CAWSVRDRESGELFF.

The chain has TRBV6-6 and TRBJ2-7; 8 bases line up with TRBD1. From germline, CDR1 is MNHNY and CDR2 SVGAGI (reference sequence). Losses at the gene ends were 6 bases for V and 2 bases for J; bases not matched to a gene: 9. The CDR3 is 15 residues long. CDR3 sequence reads: CASRGTRDRPYEQYF. CDR3 nucleotides: TGTGCCAGCAGGGGGACCCGGGACAGGCCCTACGAGCAGTACTTC.

This rearrangement joins TRBV5-1 to TRBJ2-7; 7 bases match TRBD2. The CDR3 sequence is 15 residues long. V gave up 4 bases and J gave up 6 bases; unmatched junction bases: 13. Germline V lookup: CDR1 SGHRS, CDR2 YFSETQ. The chain's CDR3 is CASSPGGAGAREQYF. CDR3 nucleotide sequence: TGCGCCAGCAGCCCGGGAGGCGCCGGGGCTCGCGAGCAGTACTTC. Together with reference TRBV5-1 and TRBJ2-7, the CDR3 gives the full variable domain: KAGVTQTPRYLIKTRGQQVTLSCSPISGHRSVSWYQQTPGQGLQFLFEYFSETQRNKGNFPGRFSGRQFSNSRSEMNVSTLELGDSALYLCASSPGGAGAREQYFGPGTRLTVT.

The V call is TRBV5-4, the J call TRBJ2-7, with TRBD1 matching over 8 bases. J gave up 10 bases and V 2 bases, and 11 bases lay outside the gene matches. This CDR3 comprises 14 residues. Germline CDR1 SGHNT, CDR2 YYREEE (reference sequence). The DNA for the CDR3 is TGTGCCAGCAGCTTCTCCCGGACAGGGCACAGTCAGTACTTC. Its protein product is CASSFSRTGHSQYF. The whole variable domain, remainder taken from reference TRBV5-4 and TRBJ2-7, is ETGVTQSPTHLIKTRGQQVTLRCSSQSGHNTVSWYQQALGQGPQFIFQYYREEENGRGNFPPRFSGLQFPNYSSELNVNALELDDSALYLCASSFSRTGHSQYFGPGTRLTVT.

This clone was seen more than once but under ten times. The J gene is TRBJ2-5, the V gene TRBV7-9; the D is unclear. Germline CDR1 reads SEHNR; CDR2 reads FQNEAQ (reference sequence). Trimming shortened V by 0 bases and J by 2 bases, and 7 bases separated the two germline ends. CDR3 length: 14 amino acids. The CDR3 region has the DNA TGTGCCAGCAGCTTAGCAGGAGATCAAGAGACCCAGTACTTC. Its translation: CASSLAGDQETQYF. The full variable domain, completed using reference TRBV7-9 and TRBJ2-5, is DTGVSQNPRHKITKRGQNVTFRCDPISEHNRLYWYRQTLGQGPEFLTYFQNEAQLEKSRLLSDRFSAERPKGSFSTLEIQRTEQGDSAMYLCASSLAGDQETQYFGPGTRLLVL.

The chain links TRBV10-3 to TRBJ2-2; 12 bases match TRBD2. Germline values: CDR1 ENHRY, CDR2 SYGVKD. The ends lost 11 bases at V and 7 bases at J; junction bases unmatched: 11. The CDR3 consists of 15 residues. The CDR3 reads CAVPSGRAGGGELFF. CDR3 DNA: TGTGCCGTTCCTAGCGGGAGGGCCGGGGGCGGGGAGCTGTTTTTT.

The chain uses TRBV6-5 and TRBJ2-7, with 9 bases aligning to TRBD2. Germline lookup yields CDR1 MNHEY and CDR2 SVGAGI. V lost 0 bases and J lost 2; bases outside the gene matches: 5. The CDR3 is made up of 16 amino acids. For the CDR3, the DNA is TGTGCCAGCAGTTACTCGTCTGCTAGCGGGGCCTACGAGCAGTACTTC. It encodes CASSYSSASGAYEQYF.

This clone was recorded only once. The junction does not match germline at one end; this may be a read error. The gene calls are TRBV7-7 and TRBJ2-5; tentatively, D is TRBD2 (5 bases). The CDR3 covers 13 residues. Germline V gene sequence: CDR1 SSHAT, CDR2 FNYEAQ (reference sequence). This CDR3 is CASSRGEGETQYF. The CDR3 DNA sequence: TGTGCTAGCAGCCGAGGTGAGGGAGAGACCCAGTACTTC.

A single count supports this clone. V is TRBV7-2 and J is TRBJ2-3; TRBD2 might be the D (5 bases). The CDR3 consists of 17 residues. Trimming took off 0 bases at V and 5 bases at J, with 18 bases between the two ends. In germline, CDR1 is SGHTA, CDR2 FQGNSA. The CDR3 spells CASSLAIAFPALDTQYF. The CDR3 DNA sequence: TGTGCCAGCAGCTTAGCGATAGCGTTTCCCGCCCTAGATACGCAGTATTTT.

The chain has TRBV11-2 and TRBJ2-3, with 10 bases aligning to TRBD2. This CDR3 spans 14 amino acids. In germline, CDR1 is SGHAT, CDR2 FQNNGV. V shed 5 bases, J shed 3 bases, and the junction held 2 bases outside the gene matches. This CDR3 reads CASSRSGRTDTQYF. The CDR3 nucleotides read TGTGCCAGCAGCCGTAGCGGGAGGACAGATACGCAGTATTTT.

The chain carries TRBV7-3 and TRBJ2-3; tentatively, D is TRBD1 (6 bases). CDR1 is SGHTA and CDR2 is FQGTGA in the germline V gene. The CDR3 extends over 15 amino acids. The V end was cut by 0 bases, the J end by 2 bases, with 9 bases between. CDR3 in DNA: TGTGCCAGCAGCTTAACGCACAGGGACACAGATACGCAGTATTTT. Its translation: CASSLTHRDTDTQYF.

CDR3 in DNA: TGCGCCAGCAGCGGCGGGACAGGGGATGAGCAGTTCTTC. It translates to CASSGGTGDEQFF. J is TRBJ2-1 and V is TRBV5-1, with 10 bases identical to TRBD1. V was pared by 4 bases and J by 8 bases, with 3 bases of the junction left unmatched. The CDR3 runs to 13 residues. From germline, CDR1 is SGHRS and CDR2 YFSETQ.